These 25 T cell receptor beta chains came from one sample sequenced in a study of vaccination and CD4 T cells after COVID-19. Noted treatment: roughly 10-day PBMC culture with coronavirus spike peptide pools or control peptides (ViraFEST assay). Cultured CD4+ T cell DNA was sequenced using the Oncomine TCR Beta short-read assay. Via MiXCR, TCRdb re-called the PCR reads, giving one row per CDR3 protein. The table has over 15,000 distinct CDR3 sequences, just over 45% seen once. These TCRs are of unknown antigen specificity. Source: CD4+ T cells from blood, cultured in vitro, taken after SARS-CoV-2 vaccination. Receptor source: a human donor who had recovered from COVID-19.

The rearrangement uses TRBV28 and TRBJ1-1; maybe TRBD1 (5 bases). Deletions cut 2 bases from V and 7 bases from J, with 8 bases between. The CDR3 runs 12 residues. Germline values: CDR1 MDHEN, CDR2 SYDVKM. The CDR3 loop is CASSLVGGEAFF. The CDR3 DNA follows: TGTGCCAGCAGTTTAGTTGGGGGTGAAGCTTTCTTT.

This clonotype was picked up one time. The chain joins TRBV4-1 to TRBJ2-7; D is unresolved. This CDR3 comprises 12 residues. V gave up 0 bases and J gave up 6 bases, with 6 bases separating them. Germline V gene data show CDR1 as MGHRA and CDR2 as YSYEKL. In nucleotides, the CDR3 is TGCGCCAGCAGCCAAGATCTTGTCGAGCAGTACTTC. Protein: CASSQDLVEQYF.

The rearrangement joins TRBV7-2 to TRBJ1-2; D unresolved. The CDR3 covers 15 residues. Germline V lookup: CDR1 SGHTA, CDR2 FQGNSA. V was cut by 1 base and J by 2 bases, with 11 bases left in between. The CDR3 DNA is TGTGCCAGCAGCTTAGGCTGGGGAGGGAACTATGGCTACACCTTC. Amino acid sequence: CASSLGWGGNYGYTF.

The rearrangement uses TRBV6-5 and TRBJ2-5; the D gene is possibly TRBD1 (6 bases). V was cut by 0 bases and J by 5 bases, with 10 bases left in between. The germline V gene encodes CDR1 MNHEY and CDR2 SVGAGI. CDR3 size: 14 residues. CDR3 sequence (DNA): TGTGCCAGCAGTTACTCTAGGCAGGGGGAGACCCAGTACTTC. Amino acids: CASSYSRQGETQYF.

The chain joins TRBV15 to TRBJ1-6; 11 bases match TRBD1. Germline trimming cut 3 bases from V and 7 bases from J; bases unmatched to any gene: 5. This CDR3 contains 16 residues. CDR1 is LNHNV and CDR2 is YYDKDF in the germline V gene (reference sequence). The CDR3 sequence: CATSSRTGGSNSPLHF. CDR3 sequence (DNA): TGTGCCACCAGCAGTAGGACAGGGGGCTCGAATTCACCCCTCCACTTT.

The CDR3 loop is CASSPNTREGGYTF. As DNA, the CDR3 is TGTGCCAGCAGCCCAAACACCCGGGAGGGAGGCTACACCTTC. The V gene is TRBV7-9, the J gene TRBJ1-2, with no clear D. This CDR3 comprises 14 residues. The germline gives CDR1 SEHNR, CDR2 FQNEAQ (reference sequence). Trimming pared 5 bases from V and 8 bases from J, leaving 18 bases between.

This chain joins TRBV20-1 and TRBJ2-5; no clear D. Germline-derived CDR1 and CDR2 are DFQATT and SNEGSKA (reference sequence). V gave up 4 bases and J gave up 4 bases, with 16 bases separating them. The CDR3 contains 14 residues. CDR3: CSATTPAEGETQYF. For the CDR3, the DNA is TGCAGTGCTACTACTCCTGCGGAAGGAGAGACCCAGTACTTC.

This clonotype came up a few times. The chain couples TRBV19 to TRBJ2-6, with D perhaps TRBD2 (6 bases). V dropped 9 bases and J dropped 0 bases, with 12 bases sitting between them. The CDR3 length is 15 residues. The germline CDR1 and CDR2 sequences are LNHDA and SQIVND (reference sequence). As DNA, the CDR3 is TGTGCCAGCTCGGACGGGAGCTCTGGGGCCAACGTCCTGACTTTC. Its translation: CASSDGSSGANVLTF.

V is TRBV24-1 and J is TRBJ2-5; TRBD1 matches at 8 bases. With V trimmed by 7 bases and J by 6 bases, 6 bases remained unmatched. The germline gives CDR1 KGHDR, CDR2 SFDVKD. The CDR3 runs 13 residues. The CDR3 protein is CATRDDRGQTQYF. The CDR3 nucleotides are TGTGCCACCAGAGACGACAGGGGTCAGACCCAGTACTTC.

This clonotype appeared a few times. The gene calls are TRBV20-1 and TRBJ1-2; 7 bases are shared with TRBD1. From germline, CDR1 is DFQATT and CDR2 SNEGSKA (reference sequence). This CDR3 has 15 residues. V gave up 3 bases and J gave up 6 bases; unmatched junction bases: 13. CDR3 nucleotide sequence: TGCAGTGCTAGGGCCCCGACAGGGACTGGAAATGGCTACACCTTC. Protein: CSARAPTGTGNGYTF.

The J gene is TRBJ2-3, the V gene TRBV7-8; D is ambiguous. The V end lost 4 bases, the J end lost 3 bases, and 20 bases lay between the germline ends. Germline V CDR1 and CDR2: SGHVS, FQNEAQ. This CDR3 is 17 amino acids long. In DNA form, the CDR3 reads TGTGCCAGCAGCTCCCCAAACCGACCGGGCCTGACAGATACGCAGTATTTT. It codes for CASSSPNRPGLTDTQYF.

This clonotype was counted a few times. The chain has TRBV12-3 or TRBV12-4 and TRBJ1-5, with TRBD1 matching 8 bases. With 0 bases clipped from V and 6 bases from J, the junction kept 10 bases outside the gene matches. This CDR3 has 17 amino acids. Written as DNA, the CDR3 is TGTGCCAGCAGTTTAGCCGGAGCCAGGGGGCTGCGTCAGCCCCAGCATTTT. Protein sequence: CASSLAGARGLRQPQHF.

DNA for the CDR3: TGCGCCAGCAGCCAGCTTAAATTGTCTAAAGAGACCCAGTACTTC. Amino acids: CASSQLKLSKETQYF. V is TRBV4-3 and J is TRBJ2-5; D uncertain. V was shortened by 3 bases and J by 3 bases, with 14 bases between the two germline ends. The CDR3 length is 15 residues. Germline CDR1 reads LGHNA; CDR2 reads YSLEER.

The V gene is TRBV10-1, the J gene TRBJ1-3, with D possibly matching TRBD1 (5 bases). The CDR3 extends over 10 amino acids. The V end was cut by 10 bases, the J end by 7 bases, with 8 bases between. Germline CDR1 and CDR2: WNHNN and SYGVQD (reference sequence). This chain's CDR3 is CATSGNTIYF. Here the CDR3 DNA reads TGCGCCACGTCAGGGAACACCATATATTTT.

The chain has TRBV20-1 and TRBJ1-2; D gene ambiguous. The CDR3 has 12 amino acids. In germline, CDR1 is DFQATT, CDR2 SNEGSKA (reference sequence). V was pared by 3 bases and J by 4 bases, with 9 bases between. DNA for the CDR3: TGCAGTGCTAGTACAGAGGGCTATGGCTACACCTTC. The encoded protein is CSASTEGYGYTF.

This chain connects TRBV20-1 to TRBJ2-7; 7 nucleotides match TRBD2. The CDR3 is 14 amino acids. The V segment lost 4 bases and the J segment 6 bases; nucleotides outside the gene matches: 12. Germline V gene data show CDR1 as DFQATT and CDR2 as SNEGSKA (reference sequence). The CDR3 loop reads CSATSPRGRSEQYF. The CDR3 DNA is TGCAGTGCTACTAGCCCCCGCGGGAGAAGCGAGCAGTACTTC.

The chain is built from TRBV4-2 and TRBJ2-4; tentative D call: TRBD1 (5 bases). This CDR3 is built from 16 residues. Deletions cut 1 base from V and 3 bases from J, with 13 bases between. Per germline, CDR1 LGHNA and CDR2 YNFKEQ. The CDR3 loop reads CASSQAHRLDKNIQYF. The CDR3 nucleotides are TGTGCCAGCAGCCAAGCCCACAGGTTGGACAAAAACATTCAGTACTTC.

The chain employs TRBV20-1 and TRBJ1-6; 10 bases map to TRBD1. Germline CDR1 and CDR2: DFQATT and SNEGSKA (reference sequence). The CDR3 is 15 residues long. V lost 5 bases to trimming and J lost 6 bases; unmatched junction nucleotides: 7. CDR3 bases: TGCAGTGCTGTCCGGGACAGGGGTGCTAATTCACCCCTCCACTTT. Translating it yields CSAVRDRGANSPLHF.

This rearrangement joins TRBV7-3 to TRBJ2-7; perhaps TRBD1 as D (6 bases). V dropped 5 bases and J dropped 6 bases, with 14 bases sitting between them. Per the germline V gene, CDR1 is SGHTA and CDR2 is FQGTGA. The CDR3 runs to 13 residues. The CDR3 is CASSPRAGAEQYF. Written as DNA, the CDR3 is TGTGCCAGCAGCCCACGGGCAGGGGCCGAGCAGTACTTC.

V usage is TRBV11-2 and J usage is TRBJ1-2; 7 positions match TRBD1. CDR1 is SGHAT, CDR2 FQNNGV, per germline. With V trimmed by 0 bases and J by 5 bases, 9 bases remained unmatched. The CDR3 contains 16 residues. CDR3 bases: TGTGCCAGCAGCTTAGATTACAGGGGACCTCGGTATGGCTACACCTTC. Protein sequence: CASSLDYRGPRYGYTF.

V usage is TRBV19 and J usage is TRBJ2-6; perhaps TRBD1 as D (5 bases). The V and J ends lost 3 bases and 0 bases respectively, with 18 bases between them. The CDR3 sequence is 19 residues long. CDR1 and CDR2 from the germline V gene are LNHDA and SQIVND (reference sequence). The chain's CDR3 is CASSIHARQPDSGANVLTF. The CDR3 DNA reads as TGTGCCAGTAGTATCCACGCCAGACAGCCAGACTCTGGGGCCAACGTCCTGACTTTC.

The chain has TRBV20-1 and TRBJ1-1; D not certain. The CDR3 length is 13 residues. V lost 5 bases to trimming and J lost 5 bases, with 15 bases between them. In germline, CDR1 is DFQATT, CDR2 SNEGSKA (reference sequence). CDR3 DNA sequence: TGCAGTGCTTCTCTCGACTGGGTGACTGAAGCTTTCTTT. It is translated as CSASLDWVTEAFF.

The chain has TRBV27 and TRBJ1-1; 9 bases are a match to TRBD1. Germline CDR1 reads MNHEY; CDR2 reads SMNVEV (reference sequence). The CDR3 has 15 residues. V shed 5 bases, J shed 3 bases, and the junction held 7 bases outside the gene matches. CDR3 amino acids: CASSKKQGAYTEAFF. The CDR3 bases are TGTGCCAGCAGTAAAAAACAGGGGGCGTACACTGAAGCTTTCTTT.

The chain uses TRBV25-1 and TRBJ1-2; D is unresolved. The CDR3 consists of 14 residues. The V and J ends lost 6 bases and 2 bases respectively, with 13 bases between them. Germline-derived CDR1 and CDR2 are MGHDK and SYGVNS. The CDR3 nucleotides are TGTGCCAGCAGCACCCCCGAAGCAAACTATGGCTACACCTTC. Translating it yields CASSTPEANYGYTF.

The chain carries TRBV20-1 and TRBJ2-5; 9 nucleotides line up with TRBD2. The CDR3 totals 13 residues. Per germline, CDR1 DFQATT and CDR2 SNEGSKA (reference sequence). CDR3 region: CSTGAGGPETQYF. CDR3 coding DNA: TGCAGCACTGGGGCGGGGGGGCCGGAGACCCAGTACTTC.